The clone carrying this T cell receptor (beta chain) showed up just once. Clones were sequenced by immunoSEQ multiplex PCR, and TCRdb holds only the in-frame ones, with some missing. The data show more than 200,000 clones, 86% seen once. The entry originates in a study of blood T cell repertoires in COVID-19. Study-level information: The study drew acute and convalescent COVID-19 samples from the United States, Italy and Spain. The analysed material was cDNA or gDNA that came from T cells, B-cell-depleted T cells, or PBMCs.

Germline loops: CDR1 MNHEY, CDR2 SMNVEV (reference sequence). The CDR3 contains 13 residues. V shed 8 bases, J shed 5 bases, and the junction held 8 bases outside the gene matches. The TCR originated in a man between 45 and 60 years old with COVID-19, enrolled during active disease. The sequencing input was peripheral blood. This chain joins TRBV27 and TRBJ2-5, with 7 bases that match TRBD2. The CDR3 nucleotides are TGTGCCAGCCGCCTCCGGGGGGAGGAGACCCAGTACTTC. Protein: CASRLRGEETQYF.